Below are 26 T cell receptor beta chains sequenced from a single sample in a study of cytotoxic CD8 clonotypes in ibrutinib-treated CLL. Using immunoSEQ multiplex PCR, the repertoire was profiled, and TCRdb retains in-frame clones only, with some absent. The sample lists over 150,000 clones, approximately 72% occurring once. The sequencing used PBMCs, collected after 24 months of ibrutinib treatment. Source of these receptors: a human donor with chronic lymphocytic leukemia.

J is TRBJ1-2 and V is TRBV7-2; D is unclear. V gave up 5 bases and J gave up 3 bases, with 22 bases separating them. The CDR3 totals 17 residues. Germline V lookup: CDR1 SGHTA, CDR2 FQGNSA. The CDR3 loop reads CASSLRRAVNQDYGYTF. The CDR3 nucleotides read TGTGCCAGCAGCCTCAGACGGGCCGTAAATCAGGACTATGGCTACACCTTC.

This sequence joins TRBV27 and TRBJ2-2; 13 bases line up with TRBD2. Germline lookup yields CDR1 MNHEY and CDR2 SMNVEV (reference sequence). This CDR3 is built from 16 residues. J gave up 7 bases and V 7 bases, and 9 bases lay outside the gene matches. The CDR3 protein is CASTTGTSGIVGELFF. For the CDR3, the DNA is TGTGCCAGCACCACCGGGACTAGCGGGATTGTCGGGGAGCTGTTTTTT.

The chain employs TRBV28 and TRBJ2-5; 8 nucleotides match TRBD2. In germline, CDR1 is MDHEN, CDR2 SYDVKM. Trimming at V came to 5 bases and at J to 4 bases, leaving 12 bases not matched to a gene. The CDR3 has 16 residues. The CDR3 spells CASSPHPAGVPETQYF. The DNA for the CDR3 is TGTGCCAGCAGTCCCCACCCAGCGGGAGTTCCAGAGACCCAGTACTTC.

In its sample, this clone was seen a few times. The V call is TRBV18, the J call TRBJ2-4; possible D gene TRBD1, 6 bases. The CDR3 totals 15 residues. The V end lost 3 bases, the J end lost 6 bases, and 15 bases lay between the germline ends. Per the germline V gene, CDR1 is KGHSH and CDR2 is LQKENI. CDR3 region: CASSPQTGLGNIQYF. The CDR3 DNA reads as TGTGCCAGCTCACCGCAAACAGGGTTGGGAAACATTCAGTACTTC.

This clone came up a few times. The chain recombines TRBV30 with TRBJ1-3; D is uncertain. In germline, CDR1 is GTSNPN, CDR2 SVGIG (reference sequence). The CDR3 length is 13 residues. The V end lost 3 bases, the J end lost 2 bases, and 8 bases lay between the germline ends. The DNA of the CDR3 is TGTGCCTGGAGGACCGCACCTGGAAACACCATATATTTT. Protein product: CAWRTAPGNTIYF.

The chain carries TRBV27 and TRBJ1-5; no definite D call. This CDR3 is 14 amino acids long. Trimming left V 4 bases short and J 4 bases short, with 11 bases between. Germline assignment: CDR1 MNHEY and CDR2 SMNVEV (reference sequence). CDR3 in amino acids: CASSSNWGNQPQHF. The DNA for the CDR3 is TGTGCCAGCAGTTCTAACTGGGGAAATCAGCCCCAGCATTTT.

This chain connects TRBV11-2 to TRBJ2-7; tentatively, D is TRBD1 (6 bases). This CDR3 contains 13 residues. Trimming left V 5 bases short and J 2 bases short, with 10 bases between. Per germline, CDR1 SGHAT and CDR2 FQNNGV. CDR3 in DNA: TGTGCCAGCAGCCGGGACAAAACCTACGAGCAGTACTTC. It specifies CASSRDKTYEQYF.

V is TRBV11-1 and J is TRBJ2-7; D is perhaps TRBD2 (6 bases). CDR3 length: 12 amino acids. The germline V gene encodes CDR1 SGHAT and CDR2 FQDESV (reference sequence). Trimming pared 5 bases from V and 4 bases from J, leaving 9 bases between. DNA for the CDR3: TGTGCCAGCAGCCGGGGAGGTTACGAGCAGTACTTC. Protein: CASSRGGYEQYF.

The rearrangement links TRBV4-3 to TRBJ2-5; 9 bases are shared with TRBD2. V was pared by 0 bases and J by 4 bases, with 3 bases of the junction left unmatched. Germline V lookup: CDR1 LGHNA, CDR2 YSLEER. This CDR3 has 15 residues. CDR3 loop: CASSQETSGGETQYF. In DNA, the CDR3 is TGCGCCAGCAGCCAAGAGACTAGCGGTGGAGAGACCCAGTACTTC.

The V call is TRBV7-6, the J call TRBJ1-4; no definite D call. V was clipped by 6 bases and J by 1 base, with 12 bases between them. The CDR3 spans 15 residues. The germline V gene encodes CDR1 SGHVS and CDR2 FNYEAQ. In DNA form, the CDR3 reads TGTGCCAGCAGGCCCCTGTCGGTAACTAATGAAAAACTGTTTTTT. It is translated as CASRPLSVTNEKLFF.

This clone was seen a handful of times. This chain joins TRBV30 and TRBJ1-3; 9 bases agree with TRBD1. V shed 5 bases and J 4 bases; nucleotides not matched to a gene: 6. CDR3 length: 14 amino acids. Germline V gives CDR1 GTSNPN, CDR2 SVGIG (reference sequence). The CDR3 nucleotides are TGTGCCTGGGATGACAGGGGGAGAGGAAACACCATATATTTT. It yields the protein CAWDDRGRGNTIYF.

V gene TRBV23-1 combines with J gene TRBJ1-5; D perhaps matches TRBD1 (5 bases). TRBV23-1 is placed among ORFs of uncertain function. CDR3 length: 12 amino acids. V dropped 7 bases and J dropped 9 bases, with 13 bases sitting between them. As DNA, the CDR3 is TGCGCCAGCATTTTAGGGGTTGGGCCCCAGCATTTT. This sequence encodes CASILGVGPQHF.

This clone has just a few counts. The genes are TRBV10-3 and TRBJ2-1; D is possibly TRBD1 (6 bases). This CDR3 comprises 13 residues. With 3 bases removed from V and 8 bases from J, the gap between germline ends came to 11 bases. The V gene's germline CDR1 is ENHRY and CDR2 SYGVKD. The chain's CDR3 is CAISDRGEDEQFF. In nucleotides, the CDR3 is TGTGCCATCAGTGACAGGGGAGAGGATGAGCAGTTCTTC.

This clone was observed a handful of times. This chain links TRBV28 with TRBJ1-3; D is perhaps TRBD1 (6 bases). Germline values: CDR1 MDHEN, CDR2 SYDVKM. This CDR3 has 14 amino acids. V lost 6 bases and J 8 bases, leaving 17 bases between the germline ends. The DNA for the CDR3 is TGTGCCAGCAGCGCGACGGGGGCTGGGGACACCATATATTTT. It is translated as CASSATGAGDTIYF.

The rearrangement uses TRBV6-5 and TRBJ1-2; D not resolved. The CDR3 has 13 amino acids. Looked up from germline, CDR1 is MNHEY and CDR2 is SVGAGI. Trimming took 6 bases from V and 4 from J, leaving 12 bases between them. The CDR3 nucleotides read TGTGCCAGCAGAGCACCAGCCGTCTATGGCTACACCTTC. Translation gives CASRAPAVYGYTF.

The chain is built from TRBV4-1 and TRBJ2-7; 9 bases align to TRBD2. This CDR3 contains 15 residues. J gave up 7 bases and V 1 base, and 8 bases lay outside the gene matches. Germline values: CDR1 MGHRA, CDR2 YSYEKL. The CDR3 nucleotides are TGCGCCAGCAGCCAAGTCGGCGGGGGGGAGTGGGAGCAGTACTTC. It encodes CASSQVGGGEWEQYF.

The chain combines TRBV9 with TRBJ2-7; 8 bases agree with TRBD2. This CDR3 is 16 amino acids long. Germline CDR1 is SGDLS and CDR2 is YYNGEE. The V segment lost 0 bases and the J segment 4 bases; nucleotides outside the gene matches: 9. CDR3 sequence reads: CASSVGGTRPMYEQYF. The CDR3 region has the DNA TGTGCCAGCAGCGTAGGGGGGACTAGACCTATGTACGAGCAGTACTTC.

The chain couples TRBV9 to TRBJ2-1, with D uncertain. CDR1 SGDLS and CDR2 YYNGEE come from the germline V gene. The germline V and J ends were trimmed by 3 bases and 0 bases, with 16 bases remaining between them. The CDR3 sequence is 17 residues long. The CDR3 region has the DNA TGTGCCAGCAGCGACGCGGCGCTCAGGAGCTCCTACAATGAGCAGTTCTTC. Translating gives CASSDAALRSSYNEQFF. The full variable domain, in which reference TRBV9 and TRBJ2-1 provide the parts outside the CDR3, is DSGVTQTPKHLITATGQRVTLRCSPRSGDLSVYWYQQSLDQGLQFLIQYYNGEERAKGNILERFSAQQFPDLHSELNLSSLELGDSALYFCASSDAALRSSYNEQFFGPGTRLTVL.

The chain joins TRBV4-2 to TRBJ2-7, with TRBD1 matching over 7 bases. V dropped 1 base and J dropped 2; count of bases not matched to a gene: 8. This CDR3 is 16 amino acids long. Germline V gives CDR1 LGHNA, CDR2 YNFKEQ. CDR3 residues: CASSQGRQGPTYEQYF. The CDR3 DNA reads as TGTGCCAGCAGCCAAGGCCGACAGGGCCCCACCTACGAGCAGTACTTC.

This chain links TRBV7-6 with TRBJ2-7; 8 bases are a match to TRBD1. J was trimmed by 3 bases and V by 1 base; bases with no gene match: 2. This CDR3 contains 14 residues. The germline gives CDR1 SGHVS, CDR2 FNYEAQ. CDR3 residues: CASSLGTGIYEQYF. CDR3 nucleotide sequence: TGTGCCAGCAGCTTAGGGACAGGGATCTACGAGCAGTACTTC.

A few counts support this clone. The chain has TRBV27 and TRBJ2-3; TRBD2 is a possible D gene (5 bases). This CDR3 region has 14 residues. V gave up 2 bases and J gave up 0 bases, with 6 bases separating them. The germline gives CDR1 MNHEY, CDR2 SMNVEV (reference sequence). The CDR3 loop is CASSLGESTDTQYF. CDR3 nucleotides: TGTGCCAGCAGTTTAGGGGAGAGCACAGATACGCAGTATTTT.

The chain links TRBV27 to TRBJ2-7, with 8 bases that match TRBD2. There are 15 residues in the CDR3. CDR1 and CDR2 (germline): MNHEY, SMNVEV (reference sequence). After removal of 7 bases from V and 12 bases from J, the junction contained 20 bases not matched to a gene. CDR3 sequence: CASTPSGASGFPRYF. The CDR3 region has the DNA TGTGCCAGCACCCCTTCCGGAGCTAGCGGGTTCCCCAGGTACTTC.

The gene calls are TRBV29-1 and TRBJ1-3, with no clear D. The V gene lost 6 bases and the J gene lost 0 bases, with 15 bases spanning the gap. Germline V gives CDR1 SQVTM, CDR2 ANQGSEA. The CDR3 totals 15 residues. As DNA, the CDR3 is TGCAGCGTGGCAGTGGGCAGTACCTCTGGAAACACCATATATTTT. This sequence encodes CSVAVGSTSGNTIYF.

Details on this clone: It is likely a read error: a sequence one base away is far more abundant. Other DNA variants within this sample encode the same CDR3. The chain uses TRBV5-1 and TRBJ2-2; TRBD2 might be the D (6 bases). Trimming left V 2 bases short and J 4 bases short, with 9 bases between. The CDR3 sequence is 14 residues long. Per germline, CDR1 SGHRS and CDR2 YFSETQ. CDR3 sequence: CASSFGSRTGELFF. In nucleotides, the CDR3 is TGCGCCAGCAGCTTCGGGAGCCGCACCGGGGAGCTGTTTTTT.

This sequence joins TRBV4-1 and TRBJ2-7; tentatively, D is TRBD2 (5 bases). The CDR3 sequence is 17 residues long. The V gene's germline CDR1 is MGHRA and CDR2 YSYEKL. V shed 0 bases and J shed 2 bases, with 17 bases lying between them. CDR3 bases: TGCGCCAGCAGCCAAGATAGGTCAGGCGGGCGCGCCTACGAGCAGTACTTC. Its protein product is CASSQDRSGGRAYEQYF.

This clone was seen more than once but under ten times. The chain carries TRBV27 and TRBJ1-4, with TRBD1 as a possible D gene (5 bases). V was pared by 7 bases and J by 7 bases, with 16 bases between. Germline lookup yields CDR1 MNHEY and CDR2 SMNVEV (reference sequence). This CDR3 spans 14 amino acids. CDR3 sequence reads: CASNTLGAGEKLFF. CDR3 coding DNA: TGTGCCAGCAATACCCTTGGGGCTGGTGAAAAACTGTTTTTT.